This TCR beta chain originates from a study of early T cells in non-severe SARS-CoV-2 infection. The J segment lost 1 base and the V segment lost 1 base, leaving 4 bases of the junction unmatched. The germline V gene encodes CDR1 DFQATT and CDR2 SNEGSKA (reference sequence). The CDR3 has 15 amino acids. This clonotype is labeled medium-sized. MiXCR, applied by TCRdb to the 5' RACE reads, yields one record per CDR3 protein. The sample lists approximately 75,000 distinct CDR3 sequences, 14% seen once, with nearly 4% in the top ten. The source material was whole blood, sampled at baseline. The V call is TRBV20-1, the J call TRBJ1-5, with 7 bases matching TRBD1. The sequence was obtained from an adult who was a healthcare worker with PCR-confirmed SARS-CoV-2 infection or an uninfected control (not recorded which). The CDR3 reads CSARGDSLSNQPQHF. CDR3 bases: TGCAGTGCTAGAGGGGACAGCTTGAGCAATCAGCCCCAGCATTTT.